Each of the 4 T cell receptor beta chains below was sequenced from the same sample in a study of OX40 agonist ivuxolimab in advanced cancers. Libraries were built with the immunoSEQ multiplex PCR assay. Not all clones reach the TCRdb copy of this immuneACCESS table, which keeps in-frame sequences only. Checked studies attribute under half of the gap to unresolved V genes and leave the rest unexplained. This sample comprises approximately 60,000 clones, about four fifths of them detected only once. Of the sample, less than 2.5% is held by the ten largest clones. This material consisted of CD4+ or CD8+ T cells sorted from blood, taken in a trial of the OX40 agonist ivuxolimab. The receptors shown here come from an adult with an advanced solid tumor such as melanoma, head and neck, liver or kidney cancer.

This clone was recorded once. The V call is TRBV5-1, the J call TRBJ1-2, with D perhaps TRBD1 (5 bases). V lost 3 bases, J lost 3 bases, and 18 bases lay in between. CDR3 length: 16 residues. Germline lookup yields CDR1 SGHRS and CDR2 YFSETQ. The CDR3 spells CASSSGTEAGDYGYTF. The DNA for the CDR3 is TGCGCCAGCAGCTCCGGAACAGAGGCGGGGGACTATGGCTACACCTTC.

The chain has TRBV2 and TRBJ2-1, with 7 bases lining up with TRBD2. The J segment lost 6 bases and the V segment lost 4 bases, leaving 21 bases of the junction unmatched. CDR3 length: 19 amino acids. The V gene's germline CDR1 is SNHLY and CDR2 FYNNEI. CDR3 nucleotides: TGTGCCAGCAGTGGGAGGACTAGATCCTACCCTAGCCCCCTCAATGAGCAGTTCTTC. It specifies CASSGRTRSYPSPLNEQFF.

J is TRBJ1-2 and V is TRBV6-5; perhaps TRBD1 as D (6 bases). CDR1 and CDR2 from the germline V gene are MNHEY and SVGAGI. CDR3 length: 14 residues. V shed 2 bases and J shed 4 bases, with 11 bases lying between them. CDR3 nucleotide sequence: TGTGCCAGCAGTTACCTACAGGGCTTCTATGGCTACACCTTC. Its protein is CASSYLQGFYGYTF.

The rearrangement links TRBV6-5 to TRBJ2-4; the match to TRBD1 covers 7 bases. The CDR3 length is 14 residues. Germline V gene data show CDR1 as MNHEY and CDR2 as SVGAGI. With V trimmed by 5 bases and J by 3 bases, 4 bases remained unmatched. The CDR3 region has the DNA TGTGCCAGCAGTACAACAGGGGTCAAAAACATTCAGTACTTC. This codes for CASSTTGVKNIQYF.